This T cell receptor beta chain emerged from a study of early stage breast cancer tumors (dated by TCRdb to about 2017). Concerning the study at large: Of the 15 to 20 invasive breast tumors, about 13 were found to be estrogen receptor-positive, progesterone receptor-positive and HER2-negative. A read coverage of roughly 10-fold per sample was achieved on average. About 70% of the 12 ER+/PR+/HER2- tumors were invasive ductal carcinomas, while the other four were invasive lobular carcinomas. Across all samples, 2,651,842 templates representing over a million unique clonotypes were detected.

Each sample was amplified in two independent genomic DNA replicates, using 0.5 ug for blood and roughly 1.5 ug for tumor or normal breast. Following the manufacturer's instructions, the ImmunoSeq Intro kit was used to carry out TCRB sequencing on genomic DNA. Multiplex PCR was run for roughly 30 cycles using proprietary primers and spike-in control sequences for absolute quantification. An 87-bp fragment spanning the CDR3 and flanking V and J genes was sequenced with single-end 150-bp reads. Each lane of an Illumina MiSeq using version 3.0 chemistry carried seven multiplexed samples, with two replicates per sample. Processing in the source paper ran as follows. Raw data were processed by the vendor's proprietary pipeline, with both replicates merged into one result per sample. Clonotypes were defined as productive rearrangements sharing the V-gene family, CDR3 amino acid sequence and J-gene segment. To compute clonality, the normalized Shannon entropy (Pielou evenness) of TCRB abundances was subtracted from 1. T cell density was estimated as total templates divided by the number of input cells, with the number of input cells inferred from the DNA input amount. Recon was used with default parameters to estimate total repertoire diversity and clonality. Clonotypes with over 0.1% abundance in tumor and at least 32-fold higher abundance in tumor than in normal breast were defined as tumor-enriched. The table was pulled from immuneACCESS by TCRdb, which kept in-frame rearrangements only. Such tables lose some clones; where checked, under half of the loss comes from unresolved V genes, and the rest has no known cause. V and J calls plus clone size are reproduced from that table; the DNA served to infer D and trimming. Within this sample are some 19,000 clones, with roughly three quarters of them counted one time only. The ten largest clones capture 25% to 35% of the sample.

Beyond this particular receptor, the publication reports: Chain pairing and functional markers such as CD4, CD8 and FOXP3 were not captured by bulk genomic DNA sequencing of unsorted cells. Compared with adjacent normal breast tissue, tumors had higher clonality and around 2.5-fold greater T cell density. Repertoires from blood and normal breast were more alike than repertoires from blood and tumor, and in about 90% of the 16 patients, comparing each tissue with blood separated tumor from normal. The small cohort size prevented analysis by tumor subtype. Enriched TCRB sequences shared across patients were mostly commonly generated sequences, unlikely to play an important role in the tumor microenvironment.

On this clone itself: Its cognate antigen has yet to be identified. Per-nucleotide qualities are absent, and no much larger clonotype sits a single base away. Within the sample, other DNA sequences also encode this same CDR3.

Its CDR3 holds 12 amino acids, cysteine through phenylalanine. This entry keeps only the CDR3 DNA: 36 bases, framed from base 1. The V and J ends are trimmed by 0 bases and 5 bases, leaving 3 bases between them. From the germline V gene, CDR1 is SGHDT and CDR2 is YYEEEE. The study profiled bulk TCR beta-chain repertoires in matched peripheral blood, tumor and adjacent normal breast tissue taken from approximately 16 patients with early-stage breast cancer. Before surgery, whole blood (about 4.5-11 mL) was collected into EDTA tubes and processed within 2 hours. Ficoll-Paque centrifugation in SepMate-50 tubes was used to isolate peripheral blood mononuclear cells. PBMCs were cryopreserved in about 90% FBS with approximately 10% DMSO in aliquots of about 1.8 to 4.5 million cells and stored in liquid nitrogen. The Qiagen AllPrep DNA/RNA Mini kit was used for genomic DNA extraction.

The sequenced sample was blood. This chain is built from TRBV5-6 and TRBJ1-5; the D gene cannot be resolved reliably. This TCR was sampled from a person aged 55 to 75 with breast cancer. The nucleotide sequence reads as follows: TGTGCCAGCAGCTTGGCCGATCAGCCCCAGCATTTT. The encoded protein is CASSLADQPQHF.